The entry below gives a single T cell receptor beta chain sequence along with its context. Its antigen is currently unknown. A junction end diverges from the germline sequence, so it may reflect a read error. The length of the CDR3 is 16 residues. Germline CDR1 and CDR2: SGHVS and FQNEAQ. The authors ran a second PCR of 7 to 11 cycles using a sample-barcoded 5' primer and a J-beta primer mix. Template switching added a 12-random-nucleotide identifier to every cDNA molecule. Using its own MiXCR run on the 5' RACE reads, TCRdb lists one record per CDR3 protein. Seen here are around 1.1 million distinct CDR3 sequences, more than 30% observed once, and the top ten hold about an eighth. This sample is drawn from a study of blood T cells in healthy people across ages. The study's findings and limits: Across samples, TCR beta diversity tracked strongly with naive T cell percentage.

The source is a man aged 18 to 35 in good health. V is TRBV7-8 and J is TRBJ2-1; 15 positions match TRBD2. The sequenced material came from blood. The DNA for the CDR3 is TGTGCCGGCAGCCTACTCGGACTAGCGGGGGGGCAAGAGCAGTTCTTC. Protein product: CAGSLLGLAGGQEQFF.